This record covers a single T cell receptor beta chain. This sample stems from a study of blood T cell repertoires in COVID-19. Study in general: The origin of the acute and convalescent COVID-19 samples was the United States, Italy and Spain. T cells, B-cell-depleted T cells, or PBMCs supplied cDNA or gDNA.

The germline V gene has CDR1 LNHDA and CDR2 SQIVND (reference sequence). The CDR3 has 14 amino acids. The V end lost 2 bases, the J end lost 3 bases, and 10 bases lay between the germline ends. Per the study methods: Using reference gene primer amplification, nucleated cell counts were estimated. Sequencing used immunoSEQ multiplex PCR; TCRdb keeps in-frame clones, though not all of them. V and J calls plus clone size are reproduced from that table; the DNA served to infer D and trimming. Of around 250,000 clones in the sample, more than 65% are singletons; the top ten hold around 4.4%. This sequence originates from a man aged 45-60 years with active or convalescent COVID-19. V is TRBV19 and J is TRBJ1-2; D not certain. The sequenced material came from peripheral blood. This CDR3 is CASSIPGEDYGYTF. DNA for the CDR3: TGTGCCAGTAGTATACCTGGGGAGGACTATGGCTACACCTTC.